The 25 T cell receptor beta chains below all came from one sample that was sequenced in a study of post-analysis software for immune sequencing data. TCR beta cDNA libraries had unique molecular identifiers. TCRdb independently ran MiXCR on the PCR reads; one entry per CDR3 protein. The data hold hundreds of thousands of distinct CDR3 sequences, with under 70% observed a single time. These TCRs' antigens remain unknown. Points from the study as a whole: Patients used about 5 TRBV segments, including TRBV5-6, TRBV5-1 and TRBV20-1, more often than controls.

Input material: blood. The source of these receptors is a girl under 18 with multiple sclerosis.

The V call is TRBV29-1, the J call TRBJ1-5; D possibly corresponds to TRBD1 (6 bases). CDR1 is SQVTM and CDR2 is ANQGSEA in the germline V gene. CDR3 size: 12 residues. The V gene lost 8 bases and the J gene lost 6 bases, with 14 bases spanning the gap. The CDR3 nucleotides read TGCAGCCCTGGGGGGCCCGGTCAGCCCCAGCATTTT. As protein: CSPGGPGQPQHF.

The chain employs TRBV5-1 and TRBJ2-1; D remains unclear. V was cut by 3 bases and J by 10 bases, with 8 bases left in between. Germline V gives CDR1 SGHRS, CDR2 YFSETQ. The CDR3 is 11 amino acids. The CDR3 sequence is CASSSLTEQFF. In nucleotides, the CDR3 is TGCGCCAGCAGCTCCTTAACGGAGCAGTTCTTC.

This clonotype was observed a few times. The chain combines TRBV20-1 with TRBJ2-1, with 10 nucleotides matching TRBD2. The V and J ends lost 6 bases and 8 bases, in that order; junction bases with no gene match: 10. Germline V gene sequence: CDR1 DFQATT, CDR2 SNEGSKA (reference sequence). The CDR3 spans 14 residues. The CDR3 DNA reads TGCAGTGCCCCTCGGGCTAGCGGGAGCCATGAGCAGTTCTTC. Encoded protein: CSAPRASGSHEQFF.

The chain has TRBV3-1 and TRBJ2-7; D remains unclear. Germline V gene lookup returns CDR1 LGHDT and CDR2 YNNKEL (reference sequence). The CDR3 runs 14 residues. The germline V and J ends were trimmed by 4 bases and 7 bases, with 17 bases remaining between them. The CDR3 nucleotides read TGTGCCAGCAGCCGCCTTGCAAGTTTTGGAGAGCAGTACTTC. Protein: CASSRLASFGEQYF.

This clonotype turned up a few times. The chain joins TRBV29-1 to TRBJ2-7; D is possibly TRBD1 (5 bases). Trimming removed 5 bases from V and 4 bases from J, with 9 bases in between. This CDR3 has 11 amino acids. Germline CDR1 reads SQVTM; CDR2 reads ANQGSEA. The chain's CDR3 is CSVRKGYEQYF. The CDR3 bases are TGCAGCGTTAGAAAGGGGTACGAGCAGTACTTC.

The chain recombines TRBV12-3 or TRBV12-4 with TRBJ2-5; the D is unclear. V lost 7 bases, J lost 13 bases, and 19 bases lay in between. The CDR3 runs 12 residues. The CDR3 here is CASIWMQDWGYF. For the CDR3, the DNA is TGTGCCAGCATCTGGATGCAGGATTGGGGGTACTTC.

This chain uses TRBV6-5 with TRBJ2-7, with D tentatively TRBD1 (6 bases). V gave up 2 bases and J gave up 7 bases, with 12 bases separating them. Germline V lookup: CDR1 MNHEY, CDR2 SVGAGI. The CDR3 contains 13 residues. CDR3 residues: CASSYGGWGEQYF. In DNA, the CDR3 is TGTGCCAGCAGTTACGGGGGCTGGGGTGAGCAGTACTTC.

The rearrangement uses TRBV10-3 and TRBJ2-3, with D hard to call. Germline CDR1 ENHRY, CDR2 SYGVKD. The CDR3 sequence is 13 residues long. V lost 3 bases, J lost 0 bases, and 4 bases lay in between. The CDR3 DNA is TGTGCCATCAGTGAACTGAGCACAGATACGCAGTATTTT. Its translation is CAISELSTDTQYF.

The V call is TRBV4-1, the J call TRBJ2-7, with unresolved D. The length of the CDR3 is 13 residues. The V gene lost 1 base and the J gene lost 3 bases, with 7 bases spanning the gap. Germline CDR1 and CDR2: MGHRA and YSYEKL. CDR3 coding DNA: TGCGCCAGCAGCCAAGCAGATAACTACGAGCAGTACTTC. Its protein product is CASSQADNYEQYF.

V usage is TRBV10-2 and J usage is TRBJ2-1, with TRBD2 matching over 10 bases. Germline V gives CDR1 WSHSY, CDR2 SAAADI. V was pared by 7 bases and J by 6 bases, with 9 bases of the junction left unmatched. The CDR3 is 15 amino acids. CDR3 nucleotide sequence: TGCGCCAGCATGAGAGCGGGAGGGGCGGGCAATGAGCAGTTCTTC. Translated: CASMRAGGAGNEQFF.

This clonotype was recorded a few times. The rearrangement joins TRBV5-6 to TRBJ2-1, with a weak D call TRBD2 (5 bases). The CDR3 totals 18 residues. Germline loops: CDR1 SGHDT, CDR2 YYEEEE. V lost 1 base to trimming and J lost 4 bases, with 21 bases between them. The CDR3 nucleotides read TGTGCCAGCAGCTTGTTTGGAGTATGGAGCGGAGCATACAATGAGCAGTTCTTC. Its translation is CASSLFGVWSGAYNEQFF.

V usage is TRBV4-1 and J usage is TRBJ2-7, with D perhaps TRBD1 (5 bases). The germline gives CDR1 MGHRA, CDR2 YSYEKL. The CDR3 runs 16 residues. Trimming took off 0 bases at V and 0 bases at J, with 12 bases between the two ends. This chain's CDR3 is CASSQDGASSSYEQYF. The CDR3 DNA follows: TGCGCCAGCAGCCAAGATGGGGCGTCGAGCTCCTACGAGCAGTACTTC.

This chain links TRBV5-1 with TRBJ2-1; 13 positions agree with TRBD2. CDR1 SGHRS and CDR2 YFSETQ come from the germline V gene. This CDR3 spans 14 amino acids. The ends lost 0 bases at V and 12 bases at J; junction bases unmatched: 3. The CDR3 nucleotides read TGCGCCAGCAGCTTGGGGACTAGCGGGAGTTGGCAGTTCTTC. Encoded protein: CASSLGTSGSWQFF.

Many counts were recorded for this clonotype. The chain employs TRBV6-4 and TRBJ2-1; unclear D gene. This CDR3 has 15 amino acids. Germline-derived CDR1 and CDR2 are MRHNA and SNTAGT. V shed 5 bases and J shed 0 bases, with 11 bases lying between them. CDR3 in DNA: TGTGCCAGCAGTATTGACGAAAGCTCCTACAATGAGCAGTTCTTC. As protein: CASSIDESSYNEQFF.

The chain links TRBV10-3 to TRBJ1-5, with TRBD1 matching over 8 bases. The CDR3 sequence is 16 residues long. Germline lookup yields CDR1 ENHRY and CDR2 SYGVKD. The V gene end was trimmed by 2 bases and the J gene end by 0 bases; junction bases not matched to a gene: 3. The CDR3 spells CAISEGTGYSNQPQHF. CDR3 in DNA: TGTGCCATCAGTGAGGGGACAGGATATAGCAATCAGCCCCAGCATTTT.

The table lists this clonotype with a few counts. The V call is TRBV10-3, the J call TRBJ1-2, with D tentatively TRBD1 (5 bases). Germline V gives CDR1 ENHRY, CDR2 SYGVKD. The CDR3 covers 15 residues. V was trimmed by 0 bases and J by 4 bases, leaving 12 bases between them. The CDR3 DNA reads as TGTGCCATCAGTGAGTCGGGGCAGCCCCTCTATGGCTACACCTTC. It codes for CAISESGQPLYGYTF.

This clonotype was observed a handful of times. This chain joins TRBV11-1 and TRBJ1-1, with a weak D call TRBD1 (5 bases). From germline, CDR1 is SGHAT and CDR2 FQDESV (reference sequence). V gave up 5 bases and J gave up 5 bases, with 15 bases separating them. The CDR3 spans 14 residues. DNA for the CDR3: TGTGCCAGCAGCAGGGACCCTAAGGGAACTGAAGCTTTCTTT. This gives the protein CASSRDPKGTEAFF.

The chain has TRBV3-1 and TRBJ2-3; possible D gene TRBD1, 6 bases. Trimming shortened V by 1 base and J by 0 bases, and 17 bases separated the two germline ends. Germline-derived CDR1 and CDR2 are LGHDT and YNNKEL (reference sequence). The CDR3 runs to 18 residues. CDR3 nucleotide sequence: TGTGCCAGCAGCCAAGTAGAGGGACACCTAGACAGCACAGATACGCAGTATTTT. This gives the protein CASSQVEGHLDSTDTQYF.

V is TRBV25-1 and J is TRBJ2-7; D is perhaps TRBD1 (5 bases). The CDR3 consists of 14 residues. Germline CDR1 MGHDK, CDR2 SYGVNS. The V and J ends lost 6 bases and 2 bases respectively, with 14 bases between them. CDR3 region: CASRGRTGTYEQYF. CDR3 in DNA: TGTGCCAGCAGGGGGCGCACAGGTACCTACGAGCAGTACTTC.

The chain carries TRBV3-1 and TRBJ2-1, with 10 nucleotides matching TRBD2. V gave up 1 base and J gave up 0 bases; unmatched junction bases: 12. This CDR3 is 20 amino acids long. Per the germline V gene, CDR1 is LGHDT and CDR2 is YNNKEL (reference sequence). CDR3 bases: TGTGCCAGCAGCCAAGGATCGCTAGCGGGAGTCATTTCCTCCTACAATGAGCAGTTCTTC. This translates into CASSQGSLAGVISSYNEQFF.

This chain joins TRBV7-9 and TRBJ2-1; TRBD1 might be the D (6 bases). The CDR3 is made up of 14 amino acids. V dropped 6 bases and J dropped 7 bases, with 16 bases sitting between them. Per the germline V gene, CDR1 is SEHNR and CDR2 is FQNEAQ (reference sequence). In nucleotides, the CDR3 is TGTGCCAGCAGGGCAGAGGGGGAGCGGAATGAGCAGTTCTTC. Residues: CASRAEGERNEQFF.

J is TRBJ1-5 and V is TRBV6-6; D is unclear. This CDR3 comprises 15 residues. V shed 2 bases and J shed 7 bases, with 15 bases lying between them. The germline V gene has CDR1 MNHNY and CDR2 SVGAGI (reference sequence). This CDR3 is CASSYQMPGRQPQHF. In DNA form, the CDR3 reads TGTGCCAGCAGTTACCAGATGCCGGGGAGGCAGCCCCAGCATTTT.

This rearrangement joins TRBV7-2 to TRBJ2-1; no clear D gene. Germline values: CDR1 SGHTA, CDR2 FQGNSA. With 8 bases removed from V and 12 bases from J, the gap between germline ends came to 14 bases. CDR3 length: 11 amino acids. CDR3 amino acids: CASAAMATQFF. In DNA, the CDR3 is TGTGCCAGCGCGGCGATGGCAACGCAGTTCTTC.

CDR3: CASSVAAGGFQETQYF. In DNA, the CDR3 is TGTGCCAGCAGCGTAGCCGCAGGGGGATTCCAAGAGACCCAGTACTTC. The J gene is TRBJ2-5, the V gene TRBV9; 7 bases align to TRBD1. The CDR3 runs to 16 residues. V lost 0 bases to trimming and J lost 1 base; unmatched junction nucleotides: 6. Germline V gene data show CDR1 as SGDLS and CDR2 as YYNGEE.

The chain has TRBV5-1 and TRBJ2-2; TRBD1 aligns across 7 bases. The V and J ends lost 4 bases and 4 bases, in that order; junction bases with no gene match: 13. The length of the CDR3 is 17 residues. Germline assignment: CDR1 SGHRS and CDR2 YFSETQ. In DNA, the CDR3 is TGCGCCAGCAGCCCCCCGAACAGGGGCGGCGGCACCGGGGAGCTGTTTTTT. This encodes CASSPPNRGGGTGELFF.